These 32 T cell receptor beta chains were sequenced from one sample in a study of shared T cell receptors in the human thymus. TCRdb's copy holds only in-frame clones and misses some; the assay was immunoSEQ multiplex PCR. The data show roughly 700,000 clones, roughly 90% seen once. The sample was also linked to a second study, of human thymus T cells.

Sequenced input: thymocytes. These receptors came from a boy younger than two with a congenital heart defect.

The V and J genes are TRBV27 and TRBJ1-1, with a tentative D call TRBD1 (5 bases). Between the trimmed V and J ends, which lost 0 bases and 3 bases, there was a span of 8 bases. CDR3 size: 14 residues. CDR1 and CDR2 from the germline V gene are MNHEY and SMNVEV (reference sequence). CDR3 in amino acids: CASSLSGTHTEAFF. CDR3 sequence (DNA): TGTGCCAGCAGTTTATCGGGGACTCACACTGAAGCTTTCTTT.

The V and J genes are TRBV5-1 and TRBJ2-7, with 12 bases aligning to TRBD2. Unmatched junction bases numbered 21, after V lost 5 bases and J lost 12 bases. Germline CDR1 and CDR2: SGHRS and YFSETQ. The CDR3 has 17 residues. The CDR3 region is CASRRASSGRDDCVLYF. The DNA for the CDR3 is TGCGCCAGCAGGCGGGCGTCTAGCGGGAGGGACGACTGCGTTCTGTACTTC.

The rearrangement links TRBV10-3 to TRBJ2-3, with 10 positions matching TRBD2. With 3 bases clipped from V and 2 bases from J, the junction kept 8 bases outside the gene matches. This CDR3 has 17 amino acids. Looked up from germline, CDR1 is ENHRY and CDR2 is SYGVKD. The CDR3 reads CAISEGLSGRVTDTQYF. The CDR3 coding sequence is TGTGCCATCAGTGAAGGATTGAGCGGGAGGGTCACAGATACGCAGTATTTT.

The V gene is TRBV27, the J gene TRBJ2-7, with 9 bases that match TRBD1. Trimming cost V 4 bases and J 0 bases; bases outside gene matches: 19. This CDR3 has 20 amino acids. From germline, CDR1 is MNHEY and CDR2 SMNVEV (reference sequence). The DNA for the CDR3 is TGTGCCAGCAGTTACTCCTCCGGGACAGGGTCCGGCGGCCACTCCTACGAGCAGTACTTC. Translated, it gives CASSYSSGTGSGGHSYEQYF.

This chain uses TRBV11-3 with TRBJ2-7, with D maybe TRBD2 (5 bases). Germline loops: CDR1 SGHNT, CDR2 YENEEA. The CDR3 runs to 14 residues. The ends were cut back, 3 bases at V and 3 bases at J, with 12 bases in the middle. The CDR3 DNA reads TGTGCCAGCAGCTTTTCCCGGCGGGTCTACGAGCAGTACTTC. This gives the protein CASSFSRRVYEQYF.

The genes are TRBV28 and TRBJ2-1, with 8 nucleotides matching TRBD1. J lost 9 bases, V lost 2 bases, and 18 bases had no gene match. The V gene's germline CDR1 is MDHEN and CDR2 SYDVKM. The CDR3 totals 18 residues. CDR3 sequence: CASSLPPGTGSDNSEQFF. Written as DNA, the CDR3 is TGTGCCAGCAGTTTACCCCCCGGGACAGGATCGGACAATAGTGAGCAGTTCTTC. Based on the CDR3 plus reference TRBV28 and TRBJ2-1, the full variable domain is DVKVTQSSRYLVKRTGEKVFLECVQDMDHENMFWYRQDPGLGLRLIYFSYDVKMKEKGDIPEGYSVSREKKERFSLILESASTNQTSMYLCASSLPPGTGSDNSEQFFGPGTRLTVL.

The chain couples TRBV11-3 to TRBJ2-1; 9 positions match TRBD2. CDR1 is SGHNT, CDR2 YENEEA, per germline. V lost 3 bases and J lost 0; bases outside the gene matches: 9. This CDR3 has 18 amino acids. The CDR3 DNA reads TGTGCCAGCAGCTTGTCTAGCGGGAAAGGTGACTCCTACAATGAGCAGTTCTTC. Amino acids: CASSLSSGKGDSYNEQFF.

CDR3 DNA sequence: TGTGCCAGCAGTTTATCACCCCAGGGGGTAGGCCACAATCAGCCCCAGCATTTT. Translated: CASSLSPQGVGHNQPQHF. The genes are TRBV27 and TRBJ1-5, with TRBD1 matching over 7 bases. This CDR3 spans 18 amino acids. J was trimmed by 3 bases and V by 0 bases; bases with no gene match: 11. From germline, CDR1 is MNHEY and CDR2 SMNVEV (reference sequence).

The chain has TRBV5-4 and TRBJ2-7, with D perhaps matching TRBD1 (6 bases). Trimming removed 2 bases from V and 0 bases from J, with 12 bases in between. The CDR3 runs to 15 residues. CDR1 is SGHNT, CDR2 YYREEE, per germline (reference sequence). The CDR3 here is CASSLMTGNSYEQYF. The CDR3, as DNA: TGTGCCAGCAGCTTAATGACAGGTAACTCCTACGAGCAGTACTTC.

The chain is built from TRBV13 and TRBJ2-3, with 11 bases identical to TRBD2. Germline loops: CDR1 PRHDT, CDR2 FYEKMQ (reference sequence). Trimming at V came to 2 bases and at J to 3 bases, leaving 16 bases not matched to a gene. The CDR3 is 20 amino acids. CDR3 loop: CASSLLPGHKTSGDTDTQYF. The DNA for the CDR3 is TGTGCCAGCAGCTTACTTCCGGGACACAAGACTAGCGGGGATACAGATACGCAGTATTTT. The variable domain in full, completed from reference TRBV13 and TRBJ2-3, reads AAGVIQSPRHLIKEKRETATLKCYPIPRHDTVYWYQQGPGQDPQFLISFYEKMQSDKGSIPDRFSAQQFSDYHSELNMSSLELGDSALYFCASSLLPGHKTSGDTDTQYFGPGTRLTVL.

CDR3 DNA: TGTGCCAGCAGTAGGGACTTTCAAGAGACCCAGTACTTC. As protein: CASSRDFQETQYF. V gene TRBV9 combines with J gene TRBJ2-5, with D perhaps TRBD2 (6 bases). This CDR3 contains 13 residues. V lost 5 bases and J 2 bases, leaving 10 bases between the germline ends. Germline V CDR1 and CDR2: SGDLS, YYNGEE.

This clone was seen only once. The rearrangement joins TRBV30 to TRBJ2-7; possibly TRBD1 for D (6 bases). Trimming took off 3 bases at V and 5 bases at J, with 14 bases between the two ends. CDR3 length equals 13 residues. Per germline, CDR1 GTSNPN and CDR2 SVGIG (reference sequence). CDR3 DNA: TGTGCCTGGAGAAGTCAGGGGTTCGACGAGCAGTACTTC. Translating it yields CAWRSQGFDEQYF. Filled out from reference TRBV30 and TRBJ2-7, the complete variable domain reads SQTIHQWPATLVQPVGSPLSLECTVEGTSNPNLYWYRQAAGRGLQLLFYSVGIGQISSEVPQNLSASRPQDRQFILSSKKLLLSDSGFYLCAWRSQGFDEQYFGPGTRLTVT.

The J gene is TRBJ2-7, the V gene TRBV11-1; perhaps TRBD1 as D (5 bases). Trimming removed 3 bases from V and 6 bases from J, with 9 bases in between. The CDR3 length is 12 residues. In germline, CDR1 is SGHAT, CDR2 FQDESV (reference sequence). CDR3: CASSFSGFEQYF. The CDR3 bases are TGTGCCAGCAGCTTTTCAGGGTTCGAGCAGTACTTC.

This clone showed up just once. The CDR3 DNA sequence: TGTGCTAGTGGTTCCTACCAGCGGGAGGGCCTCTACGAGCAGTACTTC. The encoded protein is CASGSYQREGLYEQYF. The V gene is TRBV12-5, the J gene TRBJ2-7; 10 bases line up with TRBD2. After removal of 4 bases from V and 3 bases from J, the junction contained 9 bases not matched to a gene. CDR1 LGHNT and CDR2 FRNRAP come from the germline V gene. This CDR3 is 16 amino acids long.

V and J are TRBV7-8 and TRBJ2-7, with D hard to call. This CDR3 region has 14 residues. The ends were cut back, 7 bases at V and 2 bases at J, with 15 bases in the middle. CDR1 and CDR2 (germline): SGHVS, FQNEAQ. CDR3 nucleotide sequence: TGTGCCAGCACCCTCACTGGGCCCACCTACGAGCAGTACTTC. Its protein product is CASTLTGPTYEQYF.

The chain is built from TRBV28 and TRBJ1-3; 8 nucleotides match TRBD1. The length of the CDR3 is 16 residues. Germline V lookup: CDR1 MDHEN, CDR2 SYDVKM. V was clipped by 7 bases and J by 6 bases; unmatched bases: 14. This chain's CDR3 is CASNRQGRPEENTIYF. The CDR3 region has the DNA TGTGCCAGCAATAGACAGGGGCGCCCTGAGGAAAACACCATATATTTT.

V is TRBV13 and J is TRBJ2-7; 12 nucleotides agree with TRBD2. The CDR3 totals 15 residues. The germline CDR1 and CDR2 sequences are PRHDT and FYEKMQ (reference sequence). Trimming took 5 bases from V and 7 from J; bases not matched to a gene: 9. DNA of the CDR3: TGTGCCAGCAGCCTGCGACTAGCGGGAGCTCGAGAGCAGTACTTC. This sequence encodes CASSLRLAGAREQYF.

J is TRBJ2-7 and V is TRBV4-2, with 8 bases aligning to TRBD2. With 2 bases clipped from V and 1 base from J, the junction kept 7 bases outside the gene matches. Germline assignment: CDR1 LGHNA and CDR2 YNFKEQ. The CDR3 runs 16 residues. DNA of the CDR3: TGTGCCAGCAGCCAAAATGGCGGGAGGAAATCCTACGAGCAGTACTTC. Protein sequence: CASSQNGGRKSYEQYF.

To note about this clone: Mismatch with germline at one junction end may stem from a read error. The CDR3 sequence is CASSSQGSQVTQYF. Written as DNA, the CDR3 is TGTGCCAGCAGCAGTCAGGGAAGCCAAGTGACCCAGTACTTC. The V call is TRBV11-2, the J call TRBJ2-5; possibly TRBD1 for D (5 bases). Per germline, CDR1 SGHAT and CDR2 FQNNGV. This CDR3 spans 14 amino acids. The full variable domain, completed using reference TRBV11-2 and TRBJ2-5, is EAGVAQSPRYKIIEKRQSVAFWCNPISGHATLYWYQQILGQGPKLLIQFQNNGVVDDSQLPKDRFSAERLKGVDSTLKIQPAKLEDSAVYLCASSSQGSQVTQYFGPGTRLLVL.

V usage is TRBV5-1 and J usage is TRBJ2-4; 16 nucleotides agree with TRBD2. This CDR3 region has 20 residues. The germline gives CDR1 SGHRS, CDR2 YFSETQ. Trimming cost V 0 bases and J 2 bases; bases outside gene matches: 8. CDR3 in DNA: TGCGCCAGCAGCTTGGGGCCGGGACTAGCGGGAGGGCCAACCAAAAACATTCAGTACTTC. Protein sequence: CASSLGPGLAGGPTKNIQYF.

This clone is a singleton in its sample. J is TRBJ2-1 and V is TRBV19, with TRBD2 identical over 10 bases. Losses at the gene ends were 4 bases for V and 6 bases for J; bases not matched to a gene: 9. This CDR3 is built from 16 residues. Germline loops: CDR1 LNHDA, CDR2 SQIVND (reference sequence). The CDR3 protein is CASSTSSGRGSNEQFF. CDR3 DNA sequence: TGTGCCAGTAGTACTTCTAGCGGGAGAGGGTCCAATGAGCAGTTCTTC.

This chain's CDR3 is CSVQGSRQADYGYTF. The CDR3 coding sequence is TGCAGCGTCCAAGGCTCGAGACAGGCCGACTATGGCTACACCTTC. The chain couples TRBV29-1 to TRBJ1-2, with a weak D call TRBD1 (6 bases). CDR1 is SQVTM and CDR2 is ANQGSEA in the germline V gene. The CDR3 totals 15 residues. Trimming pared 6 bases from V and 3 bases from J, leaving 20 bases between.

This clone was observed once. This chain connects TRBV7-2 to TRBJ1-2, with D tentatively TRBD1 (6 bases). Trimming removed 1 base from V and 7 bases from J, with 10 bases in between. The germline CDR1 and CDR2 sequences are SGHTA and FQGNSA. The CDR3 has 13 residues. The CDR3 protein is CASSLEGDGGYTF. The CDR3 nucleotides are TGTGCCAGCAGCTTAGAGGGGGATGGTGGCTACACCTTC.

The chain carries TRBV11-3 and TRBJ2-5, with 8 positions matching TRBD2. Losses at the gene ends were 4 bases for V and 2 bases for J; bases not matched to a gene: 9. CDR1 SGHNT and CDR2 YENEEA come from the germline V gene. This CDR3 contains 16 residues. The CDR3 is CASSSPRVAGQETQYF. The CDR3 DNA follows: TGTGCCAGCAGCTCCCCCCGGGTAGCGGGGCAAGAGACCCAGTACTTC. Based on the CDR3 plus reference TRBV11-3 and TRBJ2-5, the full variable domain is EAGVVQSPRYKIIEKKQPVAFWCNPISGHNTLYWYLQNLGQGPELLIRYENEEAVDDSQLPKDRFSAERLKGVDSTLKIQPAELGDSAVYLCASSSPRVAGQETQYFGPGTRLLVL.

The chain combines TRBV2 with TRBJ2-4; TRBD2 matches 8 bases. Germline lookup yields CDR1 SNHLY and CDR2 FYNNEI. CDR3 length: 16 residues. V gave up 6 bases and J gave up 0 bases; unmatched junction bases: 7. For the CDR3, the DNA is TGTGCCAGCAGAGGCGGGAGGACTATAGCCAAAAACATTCAGTACTTC. This gives the protein CASRGGRTIAKNIQYF.

CDR3 bases: TGCGCCAGCAGCCAGCCGGGACAGGAGACCTACAATGAGCAGTTCTTC. It translates to CASSQPGQETYNEQFF. The chain recombines TRBV4-3 with TRBJ2-1, with 8 bases that match TRBD1. This CDR3 region has 16 residues. J lost 2 bases, V lost 3 bases, and 6 bases had no gene match. Germline CDR1 reads LGHNA; CDR2 reads YSLEER.

The chain carries TRBV29-1 and TRBJ2-7; 7 bases are shared with TRBD1. J was trimmed by 4 bases and V by 4 bases; bases with no gene match: 4. From germline, CDR1 is SQVTM and CDR2 ANQGSEA. CDR3 length: 12 residues. The DNA of the CDR3 is TGCAGCGTTGGGGGGACAGCATACGAGCAGTACTTC. It specifies CSVGGTAYEQYF.

This clone was detected a few times. The V call is TRBV19, the J call TRBJ1-4; D remains ambiguous. The CDR3 sequence is 15 residues long. With 6 bases removed from V and 0 bases from J, the gap between germline ends came to 11 bases. In germline, CDR1 is LNHDA, CDR2 SQIVND (reference sequence). The CDR3 DNA follows: TGTGCCAGTAGCGTGAGATCCGCAACTAATGAAAAACTGTTTTTT. Its translation: CASSVRSATNEKLFF.

The J gene is TRBJ2-1, the V gene TRBV25-1; 8 nucleotides align to TRBD1. The trim removed 6 bases at V and 4 bases at J, leaving 8 bases unmatched. Germline CDR1 and CDR2: MGHDK and SYGVNS. This CDR3 is 15 amino acids long. CDR3 nucleotide sequence: TGTGCCAGCAGACCAGACAGGGGATCGTACAATGAGCAGTTCTTC. This translates into CASRPDRGSYNEQFF.

The J gene is TRBJ2-2, the V gene TRBV27; TRBD2 agrees at 12 bases. The CDR3 loop spans 15 amino acids. After removal of 6 bases from V and 6 bases from J, the junction contained 5 bases not matched to a gene. CDR1 and CDR2 from the germline V gene are MNHEY and SMNVEV (reference sequence). As DNA, the CDR3 is TGTGCCAGCAGAAGACTAGCGGGAGTATCCGGGGAGCTGTTTTTT. Amino acids: CASRRLAGVSGELFF.

The genes are TRBV25-1 and TRBJ2-7; maybe TRBD1 (5 bases). Trimming stripped 2 bases from V and 7 bases from J, with 15 bases between. CDR1 MGHDK and CDR2 SYGVNS come from the germline V gene. This CDR3 contains 14 residues. The CDR3, as DNA: TGTGCCAGCAGTGAAGGGGCCCCCCGCCGGGAGCAGTACTTC. Amino acid sequence: CASSEGAPRREQYF.

The gene calls are TRBV2 and TRBJ2-3, with 13 bases matching TRBD2. The CDR3 is made up of 17 amino acids. V lost 7 bases to trimming and J lost 1 base; unmatched junction nucleotides: 8. Germline assignment: CDR1 SNHLY and CDR2 FYNNEI. CDR3 sequence: CASMGTSGKEGTDTQYF. In DNA, the CDR3 is TGTGCCAGCATGGGGACTAGCGGGAAGGAGGGCACAGATACGCAGTATTTT. Looking up the rest from reference TRBV2 and TRBJ2-3 gives the full variable domain: EPEVTQTPSHQVTQMGQEVILRCVPISNHLYFYWYRQILGQKVEFLVSFYNNEISEKSEIFDDQFSVERPDGSNFTLKIRSTKLEDSAMYFCASMGTSGKEGTDTQYFGPGTRLTVL.